Listed below are T cell receptor beta chains from one sample, sequenced in a study of shared clonotypes between healthy human individuals. Profiled with immunoSEQ multiplex PCR; TCRdb holds only in-frame clones, not every one. The repertoire holds over a million clones, with about 80% as singletons. Specimen: memory CD4+ T cells sorted from blood. The receptors come from a man younger than 30 in good health. The CDR3 runs from the conserved cysteine through the conserved F or W. The D gene is left open where the match is weak. The size field is filled for only some rows; it gives once, few, many or a size class.

TRBJ2-1 | - | - | TRBV4-2 | CASSQDPRGGEQFF | TGTGCCAGCAGCCAAGATCCCAGAGGCGGTGAGCAGTTCTTC
TRBJ2-7 | TRBD1 | - | TRBV5-4 | CASSTGGLRTGAGEQYF | TGTGCCAGCAGCACGGGTGGTCTAAGGACAGGGGCAGGCGAGCAGTACTTC
TRBJ1-4 | TRBD1 | - | TRBV5-1 | CASSFSDRGTNEKLFF | TGCGCCAGCAGCTTTTCGGACAGGGGGACTAATGAAAAACTGTTTTTT
TRBJ1-1 | TRBD1 | - | TRBV5-1 | CASSGWGTGDDTEAFF | TGCGCCAGCAGCGGGTGGGGGACAGGGGATGACACTGAAGCTTTCTTT
TRBJ1-1 | TRBD1 | - | TRBV10-2 | CASKGQVTEAFF | TGCGCCAGCAAGGGACAGGTCACTGAAGCTTTCTTT
TRBJ1-2 | - | - | TRBV4-1 | CASSQDLPGAGYGYTF | TGCGCCAGCAGCCAAGATCTACCGGGGGCGGGGTATGGCTACACCTTC
TRBJ2-5 | - | few | TRBV5-1 | CASGLIQETQYF | TGCGCCAGCGGACTAATTCAAGAGACCCAGTACTTC
TRBJ2-3 | TRBD2 | few | TRBV30 | CAWRRTSGVDTQYF | TGTGCCTGGAGGCGGACTAGCGGGGTGGATACGCAGTATTTT
TRBJ1-2 | - | - | TRBV5-1 | CASSLLGARDGYTF | TGCGCCAGCAGCTTGCTGGGGGCGCGGGATGGCTACACCTTC
TRBJ1-3 | - | - | TRBV30 | CAWTRGDGSGNTIYF | TGTGCCTGGACCCGGGGGGACGGATCTGGAAACACCATATATTTT
TRBJ1-5 | TRBD1 | few | TRBV28 | CASITGGRPQHF | TGTGCCAGCATCACAGGGGGCAGGCCCCAGCATTTT
TRBJ2-7 | - | many | TRBV9 | CASSVVWGSEQYF | TGTGCCAGCAGCGTAGTTTGGGGCAGCGAGCAGTACTTC
TRBJ2-3 | TRBD1 | - | TRBV6-5 | CASRKTGLPTDTQYF | TGTGCCAGCAGAAAGACAGGGCTACCTACAGATACGCAGTATTTT
TRBJ2-2 | - | - | TRBV23-1 | CASSHGSGTLNTGELFF | TGCGCCAGCAGTCACGGGAGCGGGACACTTAACACCGGGGAGCTGTTTTTT
TRBJ1-6 | TRBD1 | - | TRBV30 | CACTDRAGSPLHF | TGTGCCTGCACGGACAGGGCCGGCTCACCCCTCCACTTT
TRBJ1-5 | - | - | TRBV6-6 | CASRLDGNQPQHF | TGTGCCAGCAGGCTGGATGGAAATCAGCCCCAGCATTTT
TRBJ2-1 | - | once | TRBV10-3 | CAIEQGSGAQFF | TGTGCCATAGAACAGGGTTCGGGGGCGCAGTTCTTC
TRBJ1-6 | - | - | TRBV4-1 | CASSQDDQGLRSPLHF | TGCGCCAGCAGCCAAGATGATCAGGGGTTACGTTCACCCCTCCACTTT
TRBJ2-4 | - | once | TRBV28 | CASSFEHTKNIQYF | TGTGCCAGCAGTTTTGAGCATACCAAAAACATTCAGTACTTC
TRBJ2-7 | - | - | TRBV6-1 | CASSDWTAREQYF | TGTGCCAGCAGTGACTGGACAGCCCGCGAGCAGTACTTC
TRBJ1-2 | - | - | TRBV7-9 | CASSLTGLTTNYGYTF | TGTGCCAGCAGCTTGACGGGGCTAACTACTAACTATGGCTACACCTTC
TRBJ1-1 | TRBD1 | few | TRBV30 | CAWSQGAVGTEAFF | TGTGCCTGGAGTCAGGGGGCAGTAGGCACTGAAGCTTTCTTT
TRBJ2-7 | - | - | TRBV7-2 | CASSRGGGSSSYEQYF | TGTGCCAGCAGCAGAGGGGGCGGGAGTTCCTCCTACGAGCAGTACTTC
TRBJ1-2 | - | - | TRBV7-9 | CASSLEAFKSYGYTF | TGTGCCAGCAGCTTAGAAGCCTTTAAGAGCTATGGCTACACCTTC
TRBJ2-3 | TRBD2 | - | TRBV10-2 | CASQLGSTSVDTQYF | TGCGCCAGCCAGCTCGGCTCTACTAGCGTGGATACGCAGTATTTT
TRBJ1-6 | - | few | TRBV2 | CASSEDRAEYNSPLHF | TGTGCCAGCAGTGAAGATAGGGCAGAATATAATTCACCCCTCCACTTT
TRBJ2-7 | - | - | TRBV7-2 | CASSSLPGQVSYEQYF | TGTGCCAGCAGCTCCCTACCGGGACAAGTCTCCTACGAGCAGTACTTC
TRBJ2-7 | - | - | TRBV6-1 | CASSQTVPSSYEQYF | TGTGCCAGCAGCCAGACAGTTCCCAGCTCCTACGAGCAGTACTTC
TRBJ2-7 | TRBD1 | - | TRBV28 | CASSSLGTGVSYEQYF | TGTGCCAGCAGTTCGCTCGGGACAGGGGTTTCCTACGAGCAGTACTTC
TRBJ1-1 | - | - | TRBV6-5 | CASWEGNTEAFF | TGTGCCAGCTGGGAGGGGAACACTGAAGCTTTCTTT
TRBJ1-1 | - | once | TRBV11-1 | CASSLLRDGTEAFF | TGTGCCAGCAGCTTACTCAGGGATGGGACTGAAGCTTTCTTT
TRBJ1-5 | - | - | TRBV28 | CASSFSGYSNQPQHF | TGTGCCAGCAGTTTTTCGGGGTATAGCAATCAGCCCCAGCATTTT
TRBJ1-1 | - | - | TRBV27 | CASSLAGNTEAFF | TGTGCCAGCAGTCTGGCTGGGAACACTGAAGCTTTCTTT
TRBJ2-3 | - | - | TRBV7-9 | CASSPSTGGTDTQYF | TGTGCCAGCAGCCCATCCACGGGCGGCACAGATACGCAGTATTTT
TRBJ2-7 | - | - | TRBV7-6 | CASSRPQGPSSYEQYF | TGTGCCAGCAGCCGACCACAGGGACCGAGCTCCTACGAGCAGTACTTC
TRBJ2-7 | TRBD1 | - | TRBV25-1 | CASSEEGQSYEQYF | TGTGCCAGCAGTGAAGAGGGACAGTCCTACGAGCAGTACTTC
TRBJ2-3 | - | - | TRBV2 | CASSDDAARTDTQYF | TGTGCCAGCTCCGACGACGCCGCCCGGACAGATACGCAGTATTTT
TRBJ2-1 | TRBD1 | - | TRBV29-1 | CSGSAGTGSGNEQFF | TGCAGCGGTTCCGCCGGGACAGGGAGTGGGAATGAGCAGTTCTTC
TRBJ2-3 | - | - | TRBV4-1 | CASSQDRRLGFQYF | TGCGCCAGCAGCCAAGATAGGCGGCTAGGGTTCCAGTATTTT
TRBJ1-2 | - | - | TRBV2 | CASSRSGNYYGYTF | TGTGCCAGCAGTCGTTCAGGGAACTACTATGGCTACACCTTC
TRBJ2-3 | - | - | TRBV7-2 | CASSSPRQRISTDTQYF | TGTGCCAGCAGCTCTCCACGCCAGCGGATTAGCACAGATACGCAGTATTTT
TRBJ1-4 | - | few | TRBV9 | CASSRLSLMPTNEKLFF | TGTGCCAGCAGCCGACTGTCGCTAATGCCAACTAATGAAAAACTGTTTTTT
TRBJ1-4 | - | - | TRBV28 | CASSSTATNEKLFF | TGTGCCAGCAGCTCGACAGCAACTAATGAAAAACTGTTTTTT
TRBJ1-4 | TRBD1 | - | TRBV11-2 | CASSLGGTGGEKLFF | TGTGCCAGCAGCTTAGGAGGGACAGGGGGAGAAAAACTGTTTTTT
TRBJ1-5 | - | - | TRBV19 | CARPVGGTQPQHF | TGTGCCCGACCAGTGGGGGGTACTCAGCCCCAGCATTTT
TRBJ2-6 | - | - | TRBV6-5 | CASKQLGGANVLTF | TGTGCCAGCAAACAACTGGGTGGGGCCAACGTCCTGACTTTC
TRBJ2-1 | TRBD2 | once | TRBV30 | CASLAGGRLNEQFF | TGTGCCTCATTAGCGGGAGGCCGCTTGAATGAGCAGTTCTTC
TRBJ2-1 | - | - | TRBV10-2 | CAAVVSGYSYNEQFF | TGCGCCGCCGTAGTGAGCGGATACTCCTACAATGAGCAGTTCTTC
TRBJ1-4 | - | - | TRBV19 | CASSILSPGGREKLFF | TGTGCCAGTAGTATTTTGTCCCCCGGCGGACGCGAAAAACTGTTTTTT